The 19 T cell receptor beta chains reported below all come from one sample, sequenced in a study of blood T cell repertoires in COVID-19. Sequencing used immunoSEQ multiplex PCR; TCRdb keeps in-frame clones, though not all of them. The repertoire holds about 130,000 clones, with over 75% as singletons. The specimen was peripheral blood. Receptor source: a woman aged 80 or over with acute or convalescent COVID-19.

The chain uses TRBV2 and TRBJ1-2; 8 positions agree with TRBD1. Germline V lookup: CDR1 SNHLY, CDR2 FYNNEI. The CDR3 totals 13 residues. V was clipped by 10 bases and J by 3 bases; unmatched bases: 7. CDR3 DNA: TGTGCCACCGAACCGACAGGGGACTATGGCTACACCTTC. Its protein product is CATEPTGDYGYTF.

This clone was seen a handful of times. This sequence joins TRBV5-6 and TRBJ1-5; D gene unclear. CDR3 length equals 14 residues. The V gene's germline CDR1 is SGHDT and CDR2 YYEEEE. V was clipped by 3 bases and J by 4 bases, with 11 bases between them. The CDR3 loop reads CASSYRRRNQPQHF. CDR3 sequence (DNA): TGTGCCAGCAGCTACCGACGGAGGAATCAGCCCCAGCATTTT.

The CDR3 is CASSVGQDLEAFF. CDR3 nucleotide sequence: TGCGCCAGCAGCGTGGGACAGGATCTTGAAGCTTTCTTT. The chain employs TRBV5-1 and TRBJ1-1, with TRBD1 matching over 8 bases. Germline loops: CDR1 SGHRS, CDR2 YFSETQ. Unmatched junction bases numbered 6, after V lost 4 bases and J lost 7 bases. The CDR3 totals 13 residues.

J is TRBJ2-3 and V is TRBV3-1 (or the pseudogene TRBV3-2); 7 bases match TRBD2. The length of the CDR3 is 15 residues. Unmatched junction bases numbered 3, after V lost 1 base and J lost 2 bases. Germline CDR1 is LGHDT and CDR2 is YNNKEL (reference sequence). CDR3 sequence (DNA): TGTGCCAGCAGCCAAGTCGCGGGAGACACAGATACGCAGTATTTT. Translation gives CASSQVAGDTDTQYF.

The chain recombines TRBV5-4 with TRBJ2-1; 12 bases map to TRBD2. V trimming: 5 bases; J trimming: 5 bases; junction bases outside the gene matches: 5. This CDR3 contains 15 residues. Germline-derived CDR1 and CDR2 are SGHNT and YYREEE (reference sequence). In DNA, the CDR3 is TGTGCCAGCAGTCGACTAGCGGGGGATAACAATGAGCAGTTCTTC. Its protein product is CASSRLAGDNNEQFF. Combining the CDR3 with reference TRBV5-4 and TRBJ2-1 gives the whole variable domain ETGVTQSPTHLIKTRGQQVTLRCSSQSGHNTVSWYQQALGQGPQFIFQYYREEENGRGNFPPRFSGLQFPNYSSELNVNALELDDSALYLCASSRLAGDNNEQFFGPGTRLTVL.

This clone was counted a single time. The chain uses TRBV5-4 and TRBJ1-3, with D possibly TRBD1 on 5 matching bases. Germline assignment: CDR1 SGHNT and CDR2 YYREEE (reference sequence). Trimming left V 0 bases short and J 7 bases short, with 11 bases between. The CDR3 totals 14 residues. The CDR3 region has the DNA TGTGCCAGCAGCTTGGATCAGGGTAGCAACACCATATATTTT. Protein: CASSLDQGSNTIYF.

The chain has TRBV19 and TRBJ2-2, with TRBD1 matching 8 bases. This CDR3 is 15 amino acids long. Looked up from germline, CDR1 is LNHDA and CDR2 is SQIVND (reference sequence). V was pared by 3 bases and J by 7 bases, with 7 bases of the junction left unmatched. CDR3 sequence reads: CASSIRGLGFGELFF. In DNA, the CDR3 is TGTGCCAGTAGTATCAGGGGGCTGGGGTTCGGGGAGCTGTTTTTT.

The chain links TRBV27 to TRBJ1-1; 7 nucleotides agree with TRBD1. V gave up 1 base and J gave up 1 base; unmatched junction bases: 6. Germline loops: CDR1 MNHEY, CDR2 SMNVEV (reference sequence). The CDR3 runs to 16 residues. The CDR3 nucleotides are TGTGCCAGCAGTTTATTCCCGACAGGGTCGAACACTGAAGCTTTCTTT. This codes for CASSLFPTGSNTEAFF.

The chain uses TRBV6-1 and TRBJ1-2, with 7 nucleotides matching TRBD1. From germline, CDR1 is MNHNS and CDR2 SASEGT. With 2 bases clipped from V and 8 bases from J, the junction kept 5 bases outside the gene matches. The CDR3 is made up of 13 amino acids. The CDR3 DNA sequence: TGTGCCAGCAGTGAAAACAGGGGAGGCGGCTACACCTTC. Amino acid sequence: CASSENRGGGYTF.

The chain is built from TRBV7-3 and TRBJ2-1; D is possibly TRBD1 (7 bases). The V gene lost 5 bases and the J gene lost 10 bases, with 18 bases spanning the gap. The CDR3 is 14 amino acids. The germline CDR1 and CDR2 sequences are SGHTA and FQGTGA. The CDR3 sequence is CASSLTPGGGEQFF. CDR3 DNA sequence: TGTGCCAGCAGCCTTACCCCAGGGGGAGGCGAGCAGTTCTTC.

This chain links TRBV27 with TRBJ1-4; possibly TRBD1 for D (6 bases). V lost 3 bases, J lost 4 bases, and 15 bases lay in between. The CDR3 extends over 16 amino acids. Germline loops: CDR1 MNHEY, CDR2 SMNVEV (reference sequence). The CDR3: CASSLPQQGDNEKLFF. The CDR3 region has the DNA TGTGCCAGCAGTTTGCCCCAACAGGGAGATAATGAAAAACTGTTTTTT.

The V and J genes are TRBV2 and TRBJ2-7, with 9 bases identical to TRBD1. The CDR3 is 14 amino acids. Germline V gene sequence: CDR1 SNHLY, CDR2 FYNNEI. V lost 9 bases to trimming and J lost 4 bases; unmatched junction nucleotides: 10. The CDR3 here is CASLRPGQGYEQYF. Written as DNA, the CDR3 is TGTGCCAGTCTTCGTCCGGGACAGGGATACGAGCAGTACTTC.

The chain employs TRBV28 and TRBJ2-3, with D possibly matching TRBD2 (6 bases). V lost 6 bases to trimming and J lost 2 bases, with 15 bases between them. CDR1 and CDR2 from the germline V gene are MDHEN and SYDVKM. The CDR3 runs 15 residues. The CDR3 region is CASRLALQHTDTQYF. The CDR3 DNA is TGTGCCAGCAGACTAGCCCTACAGCACACAGATACGCAGTATTTT.

CDR3 loop: CASSQDLGRGGKYGYTF. CDR3 bases: TGCGCCAGCAGCCAAGATTTAGGCCGGGGCGGGAAATATGGCTACACCTTC. This chain uses TRBV4-1 with TRBJ1-2, with D possibly matching TRBD1 (5 bases). CDR3 length equals 17 residues. V was trimmed by 0 bases and J by 5 bases, leaving 19 bases between them. Per the germline V gene, CDR1 is MGHRA and CDR2 is YSYEKL.

This chain joins TRBV18 and TRBJ1-5, with TRBD1 matching over 7 bases. V gave up 3 bases and J gave up 6 bases; unmatched junction bases: 8. The CDR3 spans 15 residues. Germline V gene data show CDR1 as KGHSH and CDR2 as LQKENI. The CDR3 loop is CASSPRGGRGQPQHF. CDR3 coding DNA: TGTGCCAGCTCACCGAGAGGGGGCAGGGGTCAGCCCCAGCATTTT.

The rearrangement uses TRBV7-8 and TRBJ1-4; 7 bases match TRBD1. J was trimmed by 0 bases and V by 3 bases; bases with no gene match: 16. The CDR3 loop spans 20 amino acids. Germline V lookup: CDR1 SGHVS, CDR2 FQNEAQ. The CDR3 protein is CASSFLTGDIQIPTNEKLFF. As DNA, the CDR3 is TGTGCCAGCAGCTTTCTCACAGGGGACATACAAATACCAACTAATGAAAAACTGTTTTTT.

This clone was counted a few times. V is TRBV19 and J is TRBJ2-4; D may be TRBD1 (6 bases). The CDR3 has 15 amino acids. Trimming left V 5 bases short and J 3 bases short, with 14 bases between. Germline lookup yields CDR1 LNHDA and CDR2 SQIVND (reference sequence). CDR3 DNA: TGTGCCAGTAGTGGCAGGGGTGTAGGCAAAAACATTCAGTACTTC. Its translation is CASSGRGVGKNIQYF.

The chain recombines TRBV19 with TRBJ1-6, with 7 bases matching TRBD1. The germline gives CDR1 LNHDA, CDR2 SQIVND (reference sequence). The CDR3 length is 15 residues. The ends lost 1 base at V and 9 bases at J; junction bases unmatched: 6. DNA of the CDR3: TGTGCCAGTAGTATAGGGAAGGGGGCCGGTTCACCCCTCCACTTT. This gives the protein CASSIGKGAGSPLHF. The full variable domain, its missing parts supplied by reference TRBV19 and TRBJ1-6, is DGGITQSPKYLFRKEGQNVTLSCEQNLNHDAMYWYRQDPGQGLRLIYYSQIVNDFQKGDIAEGYSVSREKKESFPLTVTSAQKNPTAFYLCASSIGKGAGSPLHFGNGTRLTVT.

This chain joins TRBV12-3 or TRBV12-4 and TRBJ1-1; D is uncertain. CDR3 size: 13 residues. V lost 3 bases, J lost 1 base, and 6 bases lay in between. The CDR3, as DNA: TGTGCCAGCAGTTTTCGGGAGAACACTGAAGCTTTCTTT. This gives the protein CASSFRENTEAFF.